This T cell receptor beta chain was sequenced during a study of blood T cell repertoires in COVID-19. Per germline, CDR1 LGHDT and CDR2 YNNKEL (reference sequence). V was pared by 0 bases and J by 4 bases, with 7 bases of the junction left unmatched. The CDR3 covers 16 residues. TCRdb's copy holds only in-frame clones and misses some; the assay was immunoSEQ multiplex PCR. The sample has more than 80,000 clones; around 88% are singletons. The clonotype was recovered from a man older than 75 with acute or convalescent COVID-19. The rearrangement links TRBV3-1 (or the pseudogene TRBV3-2) to TRBJ2-3, with TRBD2 matching over 7 bases. The sample taken for sequencing was peripheral blood. The CDR3, as DNA: TGTGCCAGCAGCCAAGATGGGAGACTAGCAGCAGATACGCAGTATTTT. Protein: CASSQDGRLAADTQYF.